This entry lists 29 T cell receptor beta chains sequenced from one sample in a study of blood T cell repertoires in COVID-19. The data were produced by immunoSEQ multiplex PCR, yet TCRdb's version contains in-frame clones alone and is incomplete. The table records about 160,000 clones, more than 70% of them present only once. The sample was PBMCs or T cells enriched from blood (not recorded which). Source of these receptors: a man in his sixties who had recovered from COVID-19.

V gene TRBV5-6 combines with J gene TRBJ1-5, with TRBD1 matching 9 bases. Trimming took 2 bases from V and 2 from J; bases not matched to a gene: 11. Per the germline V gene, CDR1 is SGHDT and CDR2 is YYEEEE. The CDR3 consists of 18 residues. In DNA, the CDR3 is TGTGCCAGCAGCTTTAGTACAGGGGGCGTGAGAGGCAATCAGCCCCAGCATTTT. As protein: CASSFSTGGVRGNQPQHF.

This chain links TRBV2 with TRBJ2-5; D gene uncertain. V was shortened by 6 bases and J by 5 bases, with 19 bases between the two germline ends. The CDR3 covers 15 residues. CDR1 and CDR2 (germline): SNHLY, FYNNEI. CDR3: CASSGGPNQWETQYF. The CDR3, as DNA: TGTGCCAGCAGCGGTGGGCCGAATCAATGGGAGACCCAGTACTTC.

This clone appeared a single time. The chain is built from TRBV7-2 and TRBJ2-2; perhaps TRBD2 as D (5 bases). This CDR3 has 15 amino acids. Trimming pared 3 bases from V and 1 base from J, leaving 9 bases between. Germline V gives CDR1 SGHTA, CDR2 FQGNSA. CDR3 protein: CASSFKAVNTGELFF. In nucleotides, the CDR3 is TGTGCCAGCAGCTTTAAAGCGGTGAACACCGGGGAGCTGTTTTTT.

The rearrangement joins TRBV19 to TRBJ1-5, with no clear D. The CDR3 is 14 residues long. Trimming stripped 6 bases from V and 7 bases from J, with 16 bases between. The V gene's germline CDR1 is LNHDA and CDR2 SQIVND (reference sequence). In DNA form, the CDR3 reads TGTGCCAGTAGATACGGGGTGGCGGACCAGCCCCAGCATTTT. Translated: CASRYGVADQPQHF.

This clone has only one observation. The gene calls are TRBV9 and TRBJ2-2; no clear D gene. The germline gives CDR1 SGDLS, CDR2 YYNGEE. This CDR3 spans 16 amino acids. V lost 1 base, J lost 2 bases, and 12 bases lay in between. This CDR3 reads CASSVTRFPNTGELFF. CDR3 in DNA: TGTGCCAGCAGCGTAACCAGGTTCCCAAACACCGGGGAGCTGTTTTTT.

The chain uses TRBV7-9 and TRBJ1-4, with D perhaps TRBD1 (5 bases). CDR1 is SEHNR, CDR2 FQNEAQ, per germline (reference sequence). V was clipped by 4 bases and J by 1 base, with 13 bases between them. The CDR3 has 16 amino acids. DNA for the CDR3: TGTGCCAGCAGCTCCTCAACAGGATTAACTAATGAAAAACTGTTTTTT. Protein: CASSSSTGLTNEKLFF.

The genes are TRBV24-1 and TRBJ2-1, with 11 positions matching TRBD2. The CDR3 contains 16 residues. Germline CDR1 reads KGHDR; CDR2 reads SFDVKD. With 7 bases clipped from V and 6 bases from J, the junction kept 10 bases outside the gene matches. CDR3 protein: CATRTSGTLDTNEQFF. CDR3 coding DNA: TGTGCCACCAGGACTAGCGGGACTCTAGACACCAATGAGCAGTTCTTC.

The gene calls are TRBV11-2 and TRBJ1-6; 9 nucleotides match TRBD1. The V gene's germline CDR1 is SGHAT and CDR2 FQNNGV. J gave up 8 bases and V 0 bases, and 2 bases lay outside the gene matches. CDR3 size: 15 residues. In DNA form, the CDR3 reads TGTGCCAGCAGCTTAGAGGGACAGGGTTATTCACCCCTCCACTTT. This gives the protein CASSLEGQGYSPLHF.

The CDR3 sequence is CASSLGVAAKNIQYF. The CDR3 DNA follows: TGCGCCAGCAGCTTGGGGGTAGCGGCCAAAAACATTCAGTACTTC. This rearrangement joins TRBV5-1 to TRBJ2-4, with D perhaps TRBD2 (5 bases). CDR1 and CDR2 from the germline V gene are SGHRS and YFSETQ. CDR3 length: 15 amino acids. V was trimmed by 0 bases and J by 1 base, leaving 8 bases between them.

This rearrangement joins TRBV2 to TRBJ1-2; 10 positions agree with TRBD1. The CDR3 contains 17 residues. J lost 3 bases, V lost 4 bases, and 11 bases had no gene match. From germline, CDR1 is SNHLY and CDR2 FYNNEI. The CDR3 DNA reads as TGTGCCAGCAGTGTGCAGGACAGGGGGGTTATCGACTATGGCTACACCTTC. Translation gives CASSVQDRGVIDYGYTF. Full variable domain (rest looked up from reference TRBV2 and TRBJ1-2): EPEVTQTPSHQVTQMGQEVILRCVPISNHLYFYWYRQILGQKVEFLVSFYNNEISEKSEIFDDQFSVERPDGSNFTLKIRSTKLEDSAMYFCASSVQDRGVIDYGYTFGSGTRLTVV.

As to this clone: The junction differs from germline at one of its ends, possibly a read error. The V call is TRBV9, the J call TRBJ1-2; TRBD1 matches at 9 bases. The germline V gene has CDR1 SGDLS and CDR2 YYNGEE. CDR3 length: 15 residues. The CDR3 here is CASSVRDRDSYGYTF. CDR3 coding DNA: TGTGCCAGCAGCGTCAGGGACAGGGACTCCTATGGTTACACCTTC.

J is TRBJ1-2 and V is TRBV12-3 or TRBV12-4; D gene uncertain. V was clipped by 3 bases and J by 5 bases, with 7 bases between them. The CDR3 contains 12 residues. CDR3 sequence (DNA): TGTGCCAGCAGTTTGTTTAGATATGGCTACACCTTC. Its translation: CASSLFRYGYTF.

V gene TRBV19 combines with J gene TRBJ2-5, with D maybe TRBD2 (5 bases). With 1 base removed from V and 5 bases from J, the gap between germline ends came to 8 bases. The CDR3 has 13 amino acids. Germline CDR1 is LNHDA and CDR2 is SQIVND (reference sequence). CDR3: CASSIGELETQYF. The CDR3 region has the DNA TGTGCCAGTAGTATAGGGGAGCTTGAGACCCAGTACTTC.

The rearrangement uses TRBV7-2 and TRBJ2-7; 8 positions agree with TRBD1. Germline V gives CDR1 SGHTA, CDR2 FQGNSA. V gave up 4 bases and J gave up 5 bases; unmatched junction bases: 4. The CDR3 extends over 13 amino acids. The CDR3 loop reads CASSWTGNHEQYF. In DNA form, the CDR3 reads TGTGCCAGCAGCTGGACAGGGAATCACGAGCAGTACTTC.

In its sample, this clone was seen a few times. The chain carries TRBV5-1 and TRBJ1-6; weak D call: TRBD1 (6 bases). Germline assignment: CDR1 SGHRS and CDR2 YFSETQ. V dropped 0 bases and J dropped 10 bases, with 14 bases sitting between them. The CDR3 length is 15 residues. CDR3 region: CASSLVQGHESPLHF. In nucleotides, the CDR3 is TGCGCCAGCAGCTTGGTCCAGGGGCATGAGTCACCCCTCCACTTT. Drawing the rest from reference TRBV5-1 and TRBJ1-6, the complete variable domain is KAGVTQTPRYLIKTRGQQVTLSCSPISGHRSVSWYQQTPGQGLQFLFEYFSETQRNKGNFPGRFSGRQFSNSRSEMNVSTLELGDSALYLCASSLVQGHESPLHFGNGTRLTVT.

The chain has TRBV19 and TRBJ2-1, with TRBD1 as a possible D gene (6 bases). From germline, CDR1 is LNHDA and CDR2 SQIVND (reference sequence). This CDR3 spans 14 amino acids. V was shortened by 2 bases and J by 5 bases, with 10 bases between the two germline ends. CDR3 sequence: CASSIRQENNEQFF. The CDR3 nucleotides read TGTGCCAGTAGTATACGACAGGAAAACAATGAGCAGTTCTTC.

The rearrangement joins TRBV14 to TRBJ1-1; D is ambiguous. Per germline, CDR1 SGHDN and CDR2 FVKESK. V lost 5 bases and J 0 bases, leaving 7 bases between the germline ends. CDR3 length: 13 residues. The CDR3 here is CASSTQLNTEAFF. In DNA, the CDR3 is TGTGCCAGCAGCACACAGCTGAACACTGAAGCTTTCTTT. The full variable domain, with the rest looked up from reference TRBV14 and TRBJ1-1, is EAGVTQFPSHSVIEKGQTVTLRCDPISGHDNLYWYRRVMGKEIKFLLHFVKESKQDESGMPNNRFLAERTGGTYSTLKVQPAELEDSGVYFCASSTQLNTEAFFGQGTRLTVV.

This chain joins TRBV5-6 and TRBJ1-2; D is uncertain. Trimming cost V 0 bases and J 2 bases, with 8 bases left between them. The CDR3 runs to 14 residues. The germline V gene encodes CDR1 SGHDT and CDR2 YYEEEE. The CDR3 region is CASSLVSFNYGYTF. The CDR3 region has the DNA TGTGCCAGCAGCTTGGTTAGTTTCAACTATGGCTACACCTTC.

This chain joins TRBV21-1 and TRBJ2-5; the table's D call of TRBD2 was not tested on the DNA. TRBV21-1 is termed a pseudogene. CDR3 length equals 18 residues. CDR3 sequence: CASSKDLINLTSERSQYF. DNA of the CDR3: TGTGCCAGCAGCAAAGACCTCATTAACCTGACTAGCGAGCGGTCCCAGTACTTC.

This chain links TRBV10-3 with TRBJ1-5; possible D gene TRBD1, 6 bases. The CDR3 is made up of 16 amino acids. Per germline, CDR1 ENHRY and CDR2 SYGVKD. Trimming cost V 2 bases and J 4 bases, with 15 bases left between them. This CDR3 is CAISEDGRGNNQPQHF. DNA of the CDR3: TGTGCCATCAGTGAGGACGGCAGGGGAAATAATCAGCCCCAGCATTTT.

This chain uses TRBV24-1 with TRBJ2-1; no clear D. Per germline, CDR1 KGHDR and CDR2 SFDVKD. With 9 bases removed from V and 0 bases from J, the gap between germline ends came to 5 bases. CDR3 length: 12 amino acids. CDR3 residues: CATASSYNEQFF. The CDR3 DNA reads TGTGCCACCGCGAGCTCCTACAATGAGCAGTTCTTC.

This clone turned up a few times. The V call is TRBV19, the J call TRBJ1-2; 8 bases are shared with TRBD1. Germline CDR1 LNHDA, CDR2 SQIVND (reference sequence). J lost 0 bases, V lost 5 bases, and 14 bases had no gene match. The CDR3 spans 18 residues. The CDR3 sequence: CASSPPRTSDRANYGYTF. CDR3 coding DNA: TGTGCCAGTAGTCCCCCCCGGACGTCGGACAGGGCTAACTATGGCTACACCTTC.

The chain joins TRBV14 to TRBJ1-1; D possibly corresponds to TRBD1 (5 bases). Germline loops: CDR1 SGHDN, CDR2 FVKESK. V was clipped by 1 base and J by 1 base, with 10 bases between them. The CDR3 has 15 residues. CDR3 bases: TGTGCCAGCAGCCAAGTTCGCAGGGCGAACACTGAAGCTTTCTTT. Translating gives CASSQVRRANTEAFF.

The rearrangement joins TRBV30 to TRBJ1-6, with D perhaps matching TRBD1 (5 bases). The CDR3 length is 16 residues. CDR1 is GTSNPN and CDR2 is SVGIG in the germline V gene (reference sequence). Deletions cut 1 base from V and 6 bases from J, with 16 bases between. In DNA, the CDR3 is TGTGCCTGGAGTGGGGAAAGGGGATCGGGTAATTCACCCCTCCACTTT. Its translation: CAWSGERGSGNSPLHF.

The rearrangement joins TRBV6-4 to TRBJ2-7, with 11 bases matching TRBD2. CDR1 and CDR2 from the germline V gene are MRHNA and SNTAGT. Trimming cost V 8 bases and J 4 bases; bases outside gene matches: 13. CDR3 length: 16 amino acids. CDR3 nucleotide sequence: TGTGCCAGCTGGAAGGGACTAGCGGCGAAACCTTACGAGCAGTACTTC. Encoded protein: CASWKGLAAKPYEQYF.

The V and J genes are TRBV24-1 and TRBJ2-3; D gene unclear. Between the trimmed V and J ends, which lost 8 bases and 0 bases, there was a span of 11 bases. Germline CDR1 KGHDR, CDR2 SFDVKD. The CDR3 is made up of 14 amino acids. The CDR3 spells CATKDSLSTDTQYF. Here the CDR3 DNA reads TGTGCCACCAAAGACTCCTTGAGCACAGATACGCAGTATTTT.

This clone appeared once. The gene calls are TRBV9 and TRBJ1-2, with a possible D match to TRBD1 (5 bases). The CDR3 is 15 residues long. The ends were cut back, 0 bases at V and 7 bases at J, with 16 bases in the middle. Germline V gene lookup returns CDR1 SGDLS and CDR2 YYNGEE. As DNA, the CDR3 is TGTGCCAGCAGCGTAGATCCCGGTGGGGGGACTGGCTACACCTTC. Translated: CASSVDPGGGTGYTF.

CDR3 in DNA: TGTGCCAGCAGCCGAAGAACGACAGGGTACTATGGCTACACCTTC. As protein: CASSRRTTGYYGYTF. The genes are TRBV5-6 and TRBJ1-2, with 7 bases matching TRBD1. Germline V gene sequence: CDR1 SGHDT, CDR2 YYEEEE. Losses at the gene ends were 4 bases for V and 3 bases for J; bases not matched to a gene: 9. CDR3 size: 15 residues.

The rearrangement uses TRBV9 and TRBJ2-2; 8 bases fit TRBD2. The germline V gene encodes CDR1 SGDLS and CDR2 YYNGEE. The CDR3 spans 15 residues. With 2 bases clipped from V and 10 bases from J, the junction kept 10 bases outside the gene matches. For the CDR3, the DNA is TGTGCCAGCAGCGTGGCCTTAGGGACTAGTGAGGAGCTGTTTTTT. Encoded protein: CASSVALGTSEELFF.